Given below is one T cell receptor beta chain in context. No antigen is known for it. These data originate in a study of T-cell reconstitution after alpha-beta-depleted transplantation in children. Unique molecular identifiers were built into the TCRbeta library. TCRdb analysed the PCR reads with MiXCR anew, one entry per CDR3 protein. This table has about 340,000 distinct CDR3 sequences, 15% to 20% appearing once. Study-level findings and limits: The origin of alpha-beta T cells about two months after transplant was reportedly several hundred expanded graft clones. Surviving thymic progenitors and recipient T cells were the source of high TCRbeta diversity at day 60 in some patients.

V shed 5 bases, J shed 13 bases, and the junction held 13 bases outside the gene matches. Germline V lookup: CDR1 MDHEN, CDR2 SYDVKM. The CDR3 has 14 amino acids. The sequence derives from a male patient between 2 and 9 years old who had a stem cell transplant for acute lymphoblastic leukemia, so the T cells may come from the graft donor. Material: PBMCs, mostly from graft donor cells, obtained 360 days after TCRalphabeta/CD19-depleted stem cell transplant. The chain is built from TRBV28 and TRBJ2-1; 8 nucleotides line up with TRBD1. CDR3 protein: CASSPRRQGRIQFF. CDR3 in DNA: TGTGCCAGCAGTCCTCGAAGACAGGGGAGGATACAGTTCTTC.